Reported below is one T cell receptor beta chain. PCR was performed using 60 Vbeta and 13 Jbeta primers. The assay was immunoSEQ multiplex PCR, and TCRdb's table has in-frame clones only and misses some. The repertoire includes 60,000 to 90,000 clones, about 79% of them detected once, and around 18% sits in the top ten. This specimen belongs to a study of cytomegalovirus exposure and HLA in healthy donors. The CDR3 is made up of 13 amino acids. Looked up from germline, CDR1 is MDHEN and CDR2 is SYDVKM. The V end was cut by 6 bases, the J end by 3 bases, with 9 bases between. The source of this sequence is a man between 65 and 80 years old in good health and CMV-seropositive. This chain links TRBV28 with TRBJ1-5; D is uncertain. Source material: PBMCs. This CDR3 reads CASREGPNQPQHF. The CDR3 DNA follows: TGTGCCAGCAGAGAGGGCCCCAATCAGCCCCAGCATTTT.